This is a list of T cell receptor beta chains from one sample in a study of T cells in Graves' hyperthyroidism and ophthalmopathy. MiXCR, applied by TCRdb to the multiplex PCR reads, yields one record per CDR3 protein. The table shows some 760,000 distinct CDR3 sequences, with approximately 14% occurring only once. Material for sequencing was blood. The source is a woman under 30 with Graves' hyperthyroidism. Each CDR3 is given with its conserved first and last residue. Each record gives: CDR3 DNA, CDR3 protein, clone size, D gene, J gene, V gene. The D gene is left open where the match is weak. Not all rows give a size; the values are once, few, many and, for expanded clones, a class.

CDR3 DNA: TGTGCCAGCAGCCGCACAAACCCGATGGGACATAGCGAGCAGTACTTC
CDR3 protein: CASSRTNPMGHSEQYF
clone size: -
D gene: -
J gene: TRBJ2-7
V gene: TRBV14

CDR3 DNA: TGCGCCAGCAGCCAAGATACTCTAAGGGACGGCGAGCAGTACTTC
CDR3 protein: CASSQDTLRDGEQYF
clone size: -
D gene: -
J gene: TRBJ2-7
V gene: TRBV4-3

CDR3 DNA: TGTGCCAGCAGTGAGACGGGACTTACGAATTCACCCCTCCACTTT
CDR3 protein: CASSETGLTNSPLHF
clone size: -
D gene: -
J gene: TRBJ1-6
V gene: TRBV2

CDR3 DNA: TGTGCCAGCAGCTTAGCGGTGGGGGAAAAACTGTTTTTT
CDR3 protein: CASSLAVGEKLFF
clone size: -
D gene: -
J gene: TRBJ1-4
V gene: TRBV7-2

CDR3 DNA: TGCGCCAGCAGCCAAGGCCACGGGACAGGGGGCAGGAACGAGCAGTACTTC
CDR3 protein: CASSQGHGTGGRNEQYF
clone size: many
D gene: TRBD1
J gene: TRBJ2-7
V gene: TRBV4-1

CDR3 DNA: TGTGCCAGCTCAATCAACCCGGGACACAATAATTCACCCCTCCACTTT
CDR3 protein: CASSINPGHNNSPLHF
clone size: -
D gene: -
J gene: TRBJ1-6
V gene: TRBV7-9

CDR3 DNA: TGCAGTGCTAGAGATTTTCTTGGGGAGACCCAGTACTTC
CDR3 protein: CSARDFLGETQYF
clone size: -
D gene: -
J gene: TRBJ2-5
V gene: TRBV20-1

CDR3 DNA: TGTGCCAGCAAAGGCGTGTACCTGGGTGGGGGCTACACCTTC
CDR3 protein: CASKGVYLGGGYTF
clone size: -
D gene: -
J gene: TRBJ1-2
V gene: TRBV2

CDR3 DNA: TGTGCCAGCACCTACCCGGGGGACAGGGGGGTCAATGAGCAGTTCTTC
CDR3 protein: CASTYPGDRGVNEQFF
clone size: -
D gene: TRBD1
J gene: TRBJ2-1
V gene: TRBV2

CDR3 DNA: TGTGCCAGCAGTTTCGGGACAGGGAGGGACACTGAAGCTTTCTTT
CDR3 protein: CASSFGTGRDTEAFF
clone size: many
D gene: TRBD1
J gene: TRBJ1-1
V gene: TRBV6-1

CDR3 DNA: TGTGCCAGCAGTCCCCCGGGAGCTAGCGCTCCGAGATCAAACACCGGGGAGCTGTTTTTT
CDR3 protein: CASSPPGASAPRSNTGELFF
clone size: many
D gene: -
J gene: TRBJ2-2
V gene: TRBV12-3/TRBV12-4

CDR3 DNA: TGTGCCAGCAGTCCCCGACCCGGGGGGGGGACTGAAGCTTTCTTT
CDR3 protein: CASSPRPGGGTEAFF
clone size: many
D gene: -
J gene: TRBJ1-1
V gene: TRBV12-3/TRBV12-4

CDR3 DNA: TGCGCCAGCAGCTTGGATCTGGGAGTAAGGGTGCAGTACTTC
CDR3 protein: CASSLDLGVRVQYF
clone size: many
D gene: -
J gene: TRBJ2-7
V gene: TRBV5-1

CDR3 DNA: TGTGCCAGCAGCCCCCCGGGACTAGCGGACCAAGAGACCCAGTACTTC
CDR3 protein: CASSPPGLADQETQYF
clone size: many
D gene: TRBD2
J gene: TRBJ2-5
V gene: TRBV12-3/TRBV12-4

CDR3 DNA: TGTGCCAGCAGCTTAGATGATATCTACGTCGGGCAGTACTTC
CDR3 protein: CASSLDDIYVGQYF
clone size: -
D gene: -
J gene: TRBJ2-7
V gene: TRBV7-9

CDR3 DNA: TGCAGTGCTAAATGGGACGGACTCTACGAGCAGTACTTC
CDR3 protein: CSAKWDGLYEQYF
clone size: few
D gene: -
J gene: TRBJ2-7
V gene: TRBV20-1

CDR3 DNA: TGTGCCAGCTCGCGGACTGGGAGCTCTGGAAACACCATATATTTT
CDR3 protein: CASSRTGSSGNTIYF
clone size: -
D gene: -
J gene: TRBJ1-3
V gene: TRBV18

CDR3 DNA: TGCGCCAGCAGCCTAGAAGCCGACTACAATGAGCAGTTCTTC
CDR3 protein: CASSLEADYNEQFF
clone size: -
D gene: -
J gene: TRBJ2-1
V gene: TRBV5-1

CDR3 DNA: TGTGCCAGCAGCTTTTCGGTTAACACTGAAGCTTTCTTT
CDR3 protein: CASSFSVNTEAFF
clone size: many
D gene: -
J gene: TRBJ1-1
V gene: TRBV28

CDR3 DNA: TGTGCCAGCAGACCGACCGCGGGCCAGCCCCAGCATTTT
CDR3 protein: CASRPTAGQPQHF
clone size: -
D gene: -
J gene: TRBJ1-5
V gene: TRBV6-1

CDR3 DNA: TGCAGTGCTAGAGATCGGAGACAGGGTTATACCGGGGAGCTGTTTTTT
CDR3 protein: CSARDRRQGYTGELFF
clone size: many
D gene: TRBD1
J gene: TRBJ2-2
V gene: TRBV20-1

CDR3 DNA: TGTGCCAGCAGCCCCGTGTCAGACGGGAACACCGGGGAGCTGTTTTTT
CDR3 protein: CASSPVSDGNTGELFF
clone size: many
D gene: -
J gene: TRBJ2-2
V gene: TRBV5-6

CDR3 DNA: TGCGCCAGCAGATTGGGAGGGACAGGGGCATACCGAGCCCGGTACTTC
CDR3 protein: CASRLGGTGAYRARYF
clone size: -
D gene: TRBD1
J gene: TRBJ2-5
V gene: TRBV10-2

CDR3 DNA: TGTGCCAGCAGCCCTCCCCTATATAGCCAAGAGACCCAGTACTTC
CDR3 protein: CASSPPLYSQETQYF
clone size: few
D gene: -
J gene: TRBJ2-5
V gene: TRBV3-1

CDR3 DNA: TGTGCCAGCAGTGAAGGCAGGGTCCATGGCTACACCTTC
CDR3 protein: CASSEGRVHGYTF
clone size: few
D gene: -
J gene: TRBJ1-2
V gene: TRBV6-1

CDR3 DNA: TGTGCCAGCAGCTTGGCCCAGAACCCAAATTCACCCCTCCACTTT
CDR3 protein: CASSLAQNPNSPLHF
clone size: many
D gene: -
J gene: TRBJ1-6
V gene: TRBV28

CDR3 DNA: TGTGCCAGCAGCTTATATCCGGTGGGTGACAATGAGCAGCTCTTC
CDR3 protein: CASSLYPVGDNEQLF
clone size: -
D gene: -
J gene: TRBJ2-1
V gene: TRBV7-9

CDR3 DNA: TGTGCCAGCAGTCATTTGGAGACAGGGGTTGGATGGTTGAACACTGAAGCTTTCTTT
CDR3 protein: CASSHLETGVGWLNTEAFF
clone size: many
D gene: TRBD1
J gene: TRBJ1-1
V gene: TRBV28

CDR3 DNA: TGTGCCAGCAGTGAAGCCATTCCGGGACAGGGGGCCTACGAGCAGTACTTC
CDR3 protein: CASSEAIPGQGAYEQYF
clone size: -
D gene: TRBD1
J gene: TRBJ2-7
V gene: TRBV2

CDR3 DNA: TGCAGTGCTAGAGGGACTAGCGGTTTAAATGAGCAGTTCTTC
CDR3 protein: CSARGTSGLNEQFF
clone size: few
D gene: TRBD2
J gene: TRBJ2-1
V gene: TRBV20-1

CDR3 DNA: TGTGCCAGCAGACCTACCAAAGGCCTGAACACTGAAGCTTTCTTT
CDR3 protein: CASRPTKGLNTEAFF
clone size: few
D gene: -
J gene: TRBJ1-1
V gene: TRBV6-1

CDR3 DNA: TGCAGTGCCAATACCCTGGACAGGGATGTGGATTGGGGCTCCTACAATGAGCAGTTCTTC
CDR3 protein: CSANTLDRDVDWGSYNEQFF
clone size: -
D gene: TRBD1
J gene: TRBJ2-1
V gene: TRBV20-1

CDR3 DNA: TGCGCCAGCAGCCTCGGACTAGCGGGAGGGCCATACAATGAGCAGTTCTTC
CDR3 protein: CASSLGLAGGPYNEQFF
clone size: -
D gene: TRBD2
J gene: TRBJ2-1
V gene: TRBV4-3

CDR3 DNA: TGTGCCAGCAGACCCAGCCCAGGCGCCGGGGAGCTGTTTTTT
CDR3 protein: CASRPSPGAGELFF
clone size: -
D gene: -
J gene: TRBJ2-2
V gene: TRBV12-3/TRBV12-4

CDR3 DNA: TGTGCCAGCAGCTTAGTGATCGGGACAGGGGTACGCGTGACTGAAGCTTTCTTT
CDR3 protein: CASSLVIGTGVRVTEAFF
clone size: many
D gene: TRBD1
J gene: TRBJ1-1
V gene: TRBV7-2

CDR3 DNA: TGTGCCAGCAGCCGGGACAGGGTGTCCTACAATGAGCAGTTCTTC
CDR3 protein: CASSRDRVSYNEQFF
clone size: many
D gene: TRBD1
J gene: TRBJ2-1
V gene: TRBV12-3/TRBV12-4

CDR3 DNA: TGTGCCAGCAGTTTCGAGGGACGAGTCTCCTACAATGAGCAGTTCTTC
CDR3 protein: CASSFEGRVSYNEQFF
clone size: -
D gene: -
J gene: TRBJ2-1
V gene: TRBV6-2/TRBV6-3

CDR3 DNA: TGTGCCAGCAGTTCTCACCTATGGCGGGGGGTCTACGAGCAGTACTTC
CDR3 protein: CASSSHLWRGVYEQYF
clone size: many
D gene: TRBD2
J gene: TRBJ2-7
V gene: TRBV28

CDR3 DNA: TGTGCCAGCAGGGCAAGGGGACAGGGTGGCACTGAAGCTTTCTTT
CDR3 protein: CASRARGQGGTEAFF
clone size: many
D gene: TRBD1
J gene: TRBJ1-1
V gene: TRBV2

CDR3 DNA: TGTGCCAGCAGCGATCCTAGCGGGATCACAGATACGCAGTATTTT
CDR3 protein: CASSDPSGITDTQYF
clone size: -
D gene: TRBD2
J gene: TRBJ2-3
V gene: TRBV7-2

CDR3 DNA: TGCAGTGCTGCTATTAGGCTCGGCGGGTACGAGCAGTACTTC
CDR3 protein: CSAAIRLGGYEQYF
clone size: many
D gene: -
J gene: TRBJ2-7
V gene: TRBV20-1

CDR3 DNA: TGCAGTGCTAATATCAAGTCGGGGACAGAGTATGGCTACACCTTC
CDR3 protein: CSANIKSGTEYGYTF
clone size: many
D gene: TRBD1
J gene: TRBJ1-2
V gene: TRBV20-1

CDR3 DNA: TGCAGTGCTAGAGATAGAGGAGGAAGCACAGATACGCAGTATTTT
CDR3 protein: CSARDRGGSTDTQYF
clone size: many
D gene: -
J gene: TRBJ2-3
V gene: TRBV20-1

CDR3 DNA: TGCAGCGTTGTTGAGGGGGAGAATCAGCCCCAGCATTTT
CDR3 protein: CSVVEGENQPQHF
clone size: -
D gene: -
J gene: TRBJ1-5
V gene: TRBV29-1

CDR3 DNA: TGTGCCACCAGTGACACGGTGGGCTATTCACAGTTCTTC
CDR3 protein: CATSDTVGYSQFF
clone size: few
D gene: -
J gene: TRBJ2-1
V gene: TRBV24-1

CDR3 DNA: TGTGCCAGCAGCGAACAGCGGGGACAGGGTACGAAGACCCAGTACTTC
CDR3 protein: CASSEQRGQGTKTQYF
clone size: many
D gene: TRBD1
J gene: TRBJ2-5
V gene: TRBV2

CDR3 DNA: TGTGCCACCCGCCCCCCGCGACAGGGTCTGAGGGAGACCCAGTACTTC
CDR3 protein: CATRPPRQGLRETQYF
clone size: many
D gene: TRBD1
J gene: TRBJ2-5
V gene: TRBV28

CDR3 DNA: TGCGCCAGCAGCCGAGTAGGCAGGGCCAACTACGAGCAGTACTTC
CDR3 protein: CASSRVGRANYEQYF
clone size: many
D gene: -
J gene: TRBJ2-7
V gene: TRBV4-1

CDR3 DNA: TGTGCCAGCAGCCAAGATGCCATCGCGAGCACTGAAGCTTTCTTT
CDR3 protein: CASSQDAIASTEAFF
clone size: -
D gene: -
J gene: TRBJ1-1
V gene: TRBV4-2

CDR3 DNA: TGTGCCAGCAGCGGGACTATCCCCTACGAGCAGTACTTC
CDR3 protein: CASSGTIPYEQYF
clone size: many
D gene: TRBD2
J gene: TRBJ2-7
V gene: TRBV28

CDR3 DNA: TGTGCCAGCAGCAGCTACAGGGGGCAAGGCACTGAAGCTTTCTTT
CDR3 protein: CASSSYRGQGTEAFF
clone size: many
D gene: TRBD1
J gene: TRBJ1-1
V gene: TRBV11-2

CDR3 DNA: TGTGCCAGCAGCACGAGACAGGCCCTATACTCTGGGGCCAACGTCCTGACTTTC
CDR3 protein: CASSTRQALYSGANVLTF
clone size: many
D gene: -
J gene: TRBJ2-6
V gene: TRBV11-2

CDR3 DNA: TGTGCCAGCAGCTTACCCCAGGGGGCTCAGCCCCAGCATTTT
CDR3 protein: CASSLPQGAQPQHF
clone size: -
D gene: TRBD1
J gene: TRBJ1-5
V gene: TRBV11-1